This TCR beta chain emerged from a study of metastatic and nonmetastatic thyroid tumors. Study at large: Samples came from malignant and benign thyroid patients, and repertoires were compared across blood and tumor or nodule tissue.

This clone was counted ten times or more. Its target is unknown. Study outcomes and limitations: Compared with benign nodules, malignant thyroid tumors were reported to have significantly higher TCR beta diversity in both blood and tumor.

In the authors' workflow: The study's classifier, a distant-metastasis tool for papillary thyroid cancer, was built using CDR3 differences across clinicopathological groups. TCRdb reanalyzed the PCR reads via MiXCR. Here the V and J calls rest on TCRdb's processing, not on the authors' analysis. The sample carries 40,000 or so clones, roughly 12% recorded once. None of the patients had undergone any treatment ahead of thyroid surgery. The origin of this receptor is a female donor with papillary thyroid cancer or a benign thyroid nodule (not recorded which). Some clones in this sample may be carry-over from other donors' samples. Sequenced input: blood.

The CDR3 loop reads CASSIGGTDTQYF. In DNA, the CDR3 is TGTGCCAGTAGTATCGGCGGAACAGATACGCAGTATTTT. V and J are TRBV19 and TRBJ2-3; D gene uncertain. CDR3 length: 13 amino acids. Germline lookup yields CDR1 LNHDA and CDR2 SQIVND (reference sequence). Trimming pared 3 bases from V and 3 bases from J, leaving 7 bases between.